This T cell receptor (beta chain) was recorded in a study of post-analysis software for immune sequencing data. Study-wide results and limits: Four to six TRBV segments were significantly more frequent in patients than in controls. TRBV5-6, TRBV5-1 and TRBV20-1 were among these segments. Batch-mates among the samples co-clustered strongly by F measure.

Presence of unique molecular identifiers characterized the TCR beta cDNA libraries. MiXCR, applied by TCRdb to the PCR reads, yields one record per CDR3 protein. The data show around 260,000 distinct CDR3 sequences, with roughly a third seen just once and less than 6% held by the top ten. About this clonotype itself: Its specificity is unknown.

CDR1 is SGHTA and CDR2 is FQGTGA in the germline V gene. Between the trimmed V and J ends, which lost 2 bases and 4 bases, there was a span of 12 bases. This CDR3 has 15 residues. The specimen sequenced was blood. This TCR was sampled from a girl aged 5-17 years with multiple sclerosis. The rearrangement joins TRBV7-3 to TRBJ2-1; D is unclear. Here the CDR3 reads CASSLWGGDYNEQFF. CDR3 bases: TGTGCCAGCAGCTTATGGGGTGGAGATTACAATGAGCAGTTCTTC.